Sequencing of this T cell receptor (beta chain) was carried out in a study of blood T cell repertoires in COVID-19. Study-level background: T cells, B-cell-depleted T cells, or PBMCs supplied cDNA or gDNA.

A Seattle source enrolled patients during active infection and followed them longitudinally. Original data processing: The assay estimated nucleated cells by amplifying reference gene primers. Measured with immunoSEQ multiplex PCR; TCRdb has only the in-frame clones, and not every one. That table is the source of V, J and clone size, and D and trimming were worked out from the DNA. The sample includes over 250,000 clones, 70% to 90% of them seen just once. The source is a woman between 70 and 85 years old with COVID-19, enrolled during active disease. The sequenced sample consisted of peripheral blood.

The CDR3 sequence is CASRDRDRFDGYTF. CDR3 bases: TGTGCCAGTAGGGACAGGGACCGATTCGATGGCTACACCTTC. The gene calls are TRBV19 and TRBJ1-2, with 8 bases lining up with TRBD1. The germline V gene has CDR1 LNHDA and CDR2 SQIVND (reference sequence). Trimming removed 6 bases from V and 6 bases from J; junction bases left unmatched: 9. The CDR3 totals 14 residues.